The clone carrying this TCR beta chain has just one count. Germline lookup yields CDR1 MNHEY and CDR2 SVGAGI. With 2 bases removed from V and 1 base from J, the gap between germline ends came to 12 bases. The CDR3 extends over 16 amino acids. This study enrolled people aged roughly 18 to 89 from 20 to 25 US geographic areas. These data originate in a study of blood T cell repertoires in COVID-19. Overall study context: The analysed material was cDNA or gDNA that came from T cells, B-cell-depleted T cells, or PBMCs.

The authors' processing: Reference gene primer amplification gave estimated nucleated cell counts. The repertoire was sequenced with immunoSEQ multiplex PCR; TCRdb's copy has only in-frame clones and lacks some. For V, J and clone size, that table is used; D and trimming come from the DNA. This table holds about 260,000 clones, 85% to 90% found once. The TCR was taken from a man aged 50-59 years who had been exposed to COVID-19. The sequenced material came from PBMCs or T cells enriched from blood (not recorded which). The chain carries TRBV6-5 and TRBJ1-3, with D possibly TRBD1 on 6 matching bases. DNA for the CDR3: TGTGCCAGCAGTTACGGAAGGGGGAGTTCTGGAAACACCATATATTTT. Protein sequence: CASSYGRGSSGNTIYF.